One sample yielded the 15 T cell receptor beta chains listed below, sequenced in a study of T cells in tuberculosis (dated by TCRdb to between 2017 and 2018). Thawed, overnight-rested PBMC were stained with GMM-loaded CD1B tetramer, a Live/Dead dye and anti-CD3, then sorted on a FACS Aria II. The CD1B tetramers were loaded with C32 glucose monomycolate that had been purified from Rhodococcus equi. The library was made by the immunoSEQ multiplex PCR assay. TCRdb obtained this table from immuneACCESS and retained in-frame rearrangements with V and J assigned. These tables miss some clones; where compared with another copy, unresolved V genes account for less than half of the shortfall, and the remainder is unexplained. Recorded for this sample are 50,000 to 65,000 clones; around 90% of them occurred a single time. The top ten clones comprise 21% of the sample. The sequenced sample was CD1b-GMM tetramer-negative cells sorted from PBMCs. The label giving this sample's cell subset or site can be read as: T cells not binding CD1B-GMM tetramer, sorted from same donor. These receptors originate from an adult woman with latent tuberculosis.

The rearrangement uses TRBV4-2 and TRBJ2-7; TRBD1 agrees at 9 bases. V was pared by 0 bases and J by 3 bases, with 6 bases of the junction left unmatched. Germline loops: CDR1 LGHNA, CDR2 YNFKEQ. The CDR3 contains 16 residues. CDR3 region: CASSQDHETGGYEQYF. The CDR3 DNA reads as TGTGCCAGCAGCCAAGATCACGAGACAGGGGGCTACGAGCAGTACTTC.

The genes are TRBV10-3 and TRBJ2-1; 7 nucleotides line up with TRBD1. Trimming cost V 8 bases and J 5 bases; bases outside gene matches: 12. This CDR3 spans 15 amino acids. CDR1 and CDR2 from the germline V gene are ENHRY and SYGVKD. The CDR3 nucleotides read TGTGCCATCCTTTCGAGGGACAGCGGTCACAATGAGCAGTTCTTC. Its protein is CAILSRDSGHNEQFF.

This clone has a single count. The CDR3 sequence: CAWSRGQGVQPQHF. The CDR3 bases are TGTGCCTGGAGTCGTGGACAGGGGGTCCAGCCCCAGCATTTT. The rearrangement uses TRBV30 and TRBJ1-5; 10 bases are a match to TRBD1. The CDR3 contains 14 residues. Per germline, CDR1 GTSNPN and CDR2 SVGIG (reference sequence). Germline trimming cut 2 bases from V and 7 bases from J; bases unmatched to any gene: 5.

This sequence joins TRBV28 and TRBJ2-1; D is undetermined. Germline lookup yields CDR1 MDHEN and CDR2 SYDVKM. CDR3 length equals 15 residues. The V gene lost 1 base and the J gene lost 4 bases, with 11 bases spanning the gap. Here the CDR3 DNA reads TGTGCCAGCAGTTTATCTAGACCCGAATACAATGAGCAGTTCTTC. Protein sequence: CASSLSRPEYNEQFF.

The chain is built from TRBV30 and TRBJ2-5, with 7 bases that match TRBD1. Germline V gives CDR1 GTSNPN, CDR2 SVGIG (reference sequence). Trimming removed 4 bases from V and 2 bases from J; junction bases left unmatched: 7. The CDR3 totals 14 residues. The CDR3 spells CAWKWQGVQETQYF. The CDR3 DNA sequence: TGTGCCTGGAAGTGGCAGGGGGTACAAGAGACCCAGTACTTC. Full variable domain (missing parts from reference TRBV30 and TRBJ2-5): SQTIHQWPATLVQPVGSPLSLECTVEGTSNPNLYWYRQAAGRGLQLLFYSVGIGQISSEVPQNLSASRPQDRQFILSSKKLLLSDSGFYLCAWKWQGVQETQYFGPGTRLLVL.

This chain connects TRBV19 to TRBJ1-1, with D unclear. The CDR3 covers 13 residues. CDR1 LNHDA and CDR2 SQIVND come from the germline V gene (reference sequence). V shed 6 bases and J shed 2 bases, with 10 bases lying between them. The CDR3 DNA sequence: TGTGCCAGTAGCAGGTTTCTAAACACTGAAGCTTTCTTT. The encoded protein is CASSRFLNTEAFF.

The gene calls are TRBV19 and TRBJ1-2; 8 nucleotides match TRBD1. This CDR3 contains 15 residues. After removal of 4 bases from V and 4 bases from J, the junction contained 8 bases not matched to a gene. CDR1 LNHDA and CDR2 SQIVND come from the germline V gene (reference sequence). The CDR3 here is CASSKGQGGLYGYTF. In DNA form, the CDR3 reads TGTGCCAGTAGTAAAGGACAGGGAGGCCTCTATGGCTACACCTTC.

The V call is TRBV4-1, the J call TRBJ2-6; 7 bases match TRBD1. With V trimmed by 2 bases and J by 1 base, 11 bases remained unmatched. Germline V CDR1 and CDR2: MGHRA, YSYEKL. The CDR3 sequence is 19 residues long. This CDR3 is CASSQTRDSGYSGANVLTF. The CDR3 DNA sequence: TGCGCCAGCAGCCAAACACGGGACAGTGGATATTCTGGGGCCAACGTCCTGACTTTC.

This clone turned up a few times. This sequence joins TRBV4-1 and TRBJ2-2; the match to TRBD2 covers 11 bases. The trim removed 0 bases at V and 2 bases at J, leaving 8 bases unmatched. Germline V gene sequence: CDR1 MGHRA, CDR2 YSYEKL. The CDR3 loop spans 19 amino acids. In DNA, the CDR3 is TGCGCCAGCAGCCAAGATCCCGGACTAGCGGGCAAAAACACCGGGGAGCTGTTTTTT. Encoded protein: CASSQDPGLAGKNTGELFF.

The chain joins TRBV25-1 to TRBJ2-1, with 8 bases that match TRBD2. The V gene end was trimmed by 6 bases and the J gene end by 8 bases; junction bases not matched to a gene: 12. CDR1 MGHDK and CDR2 SYGVNS come from the germline V gene. The CDR3 is 15 residues long. CDR3: CASRPLAGLRDEQFF. In nucleotides, the CDR3 is TGTGCCAGCAGGCCCCTAGCGGGTCTCCGGGATGAGCAGTTCTTC.

The V call is TRBV9, the J call TRBJ1-2, with 9 nucleotides matching TRBD1. This CDR3 region has 14 residues. The V gene's germline CDR1 is SGDLS and CDR2 YYNGEE. V gave up 5 bases and J gave up 7 bases; unmatched junction bases: 9. The CDR3 nucleotides read TGTGCCAGCAGTTTCGGACAGGGGATTGCTGGCTACACCTTC. Amino acids: CASSFGQGIAGYTF.

This chain links TRBV5-1 with TRBJ2-7, with 9 bases matching TRBD2. CDR3 size: 15 residues. Germline assignment: CDR1 SGHRS and CDR2 YFSETQ. The trim removed 2 bases at V and 3 bases at J, leaving 6 bases unmatched. CDR3 bases: TGCGCCAGCAGCTTTACTAGCGGGCGCGTCTACGAGCAGTACTTC. Translation gives CASSFTSGRVYEQYF.

The rearrangement joins TRBV7-9 to TRBJ2-2, with 9 positions matching TRBD1. The CDR3 loop spans 16 amino acids. Per the germline V gene, CDR1 is SEHNR and CDR2 is FQNEAQ (reference sequence). With 6 bases clipped from V and 3 bases from J, the junction kept 8 bases outside the gene matches. The CDR3 protein is CASSSTGQGYTGELFF. CDR3 in DNA: TGTGCCAGCAGTAGTACGGGACAGGGATACACCGGGGAGCTGTTTTTT. The whole variable domain, filled in from reference TRBV7-9 and TRBJ2-2, reads DTGVSQNPRHKITKRGQNVTFRCDPISEHNRLYWYRQTLGQGPEFLTYFQNEAQLEKSRLLSDRFSAERPKGSFSTLEIQRTEQGDSAMYLCASSSTGQGYTGELFFGEGSRLTVL.

The J gene is TRBJ2-7, the V gene TRBV18; 10 bases are a match to TRBD1. The CDR3 extends over 14 amino acids. The V and J ends lost 5 bases and 3 bases, in that order; junction bases with no gene match: 4. Germline V gene lookup returns CDR1 KGHSH and CDR2 LQKENI. Here the CDR3 reads CASSDRDRGYEQYF. In DNA form, the CDR3 reads TGTGCCAGCTCAGACCGGGACAGGGGCTACGAGCAGTACTTC.

This clone was observed once. This rearrangement joins TRBV6-5 to TRBJ2-1, with 10 bases lining up with TRBD2. The CDR3 runs to 16 residues. J gave up 5 bases and V 0 bases, and 4 bases lay outside the gene matches. The germline gives CDR1 MNHEY, CDR2 SVGAGI. CDR3 in DNA: TGTGCCAGCAGTTACTCGATAGCGGGGGGAGACAATGAGCAGTTCTTC. Protein: CASSYSIAGGDNEQFF.